These T cell receptor beta chains were read from a single sample in a study of patients and donors after allogeneic stem cell transplantation. TCRdb re-analysed the RT-PCR reads in MiXCR, keeping a single row per CDR3 protein. The sample holds about 960,000 distinct CDR3 sequences, approximately 18% seen once. Material: blood, either unsorted or a sorted T cell fraction (not recorded which). The receptors were sampled from a human donor who was either an allogeneic HSCT recipient or a stem cell or donor lymphocyte infusion donor (not recorded which). It is not recorded whose cells these are; they may come from a transplant donor. The CDR3 runs from the conserved cysteine through the conserved F or W. The order of the fields is J gene, V gene, D gene, clone size, CDR3 protein, CDR3 DNA. A D gene is named only where the DNA matches it firmly. Clone size, where shown, is once, few, many, or a class for clones that have expanded.

j_call: TRBJ2-3; v_call: TRBV20-1; d_call: TRBD2; clone_size: NA; cdr3_aa: CSAHPYSGGRTDTQYF; cdr3_nt: TGCAGTGCTCACCCATATAGCGGGGGGCGCACAGATACGCAGTATTTT
j_call: TRBJ1-1; v_call: TRBV5-1; d_call: TRBD1; clone_size: few; cdr3_aa: CASSLVVAGGLHTEAFF; cdr3_nt: TGCGCCAGCAGCTTGGTCGTGGCAGGGGGGTTGCACACTGAAGCTTTCTTT
j_call: TRBJ2-3; v_call: TRBV11-2; d_call: NA; clone_size: few; cdr3_aa: CASSLDQRKGTDTQYF; cdr3_nt: TGTGCCAGCAGCTTAGACCAGCGGAAGGGCACAGATACGCAGTATTTT
j_call: TRBJ1-2; v_call: TRBV6-5; d_call: NA; clone_size: many; cdr3_aa: CASRKNYGYTF; cdr3_nt: TGTGCCAGCCGGAAAAACTATGGCTACACCTTC
j_call: TRBJ2-7; v_call: TRBV27; d_call: NA; clone_size: few; cdr3_aa: CASSLRGPLYEQYF; cdr3_nt: TGTGCCAGCAGTTTACGGGGTCCCCTCTACGAGCAGTACTTC
j_call: TRBJ2-7; v_call: TRBV5-1; d_call: TRBD2; clone_size: few; cdr3_aa: CASSLSLAPNEQYF; cdr3_nt: TGCGCCAGCAGCTTGTCACTAGCGCCGAACGAGCAGTACTTC
j_call: TRBJ2-3; v_call: TRBV10-3; d_call: NA; clone_size: many; cdr3_aa: CAMGEGQVTDTQYF; cdr3_nt: TGTGCCATGGGGGAGGGACAGGTCACAGATACGCAGTATTTT
j_call: TRBJ1-2; v_call: TRBV11-2; d_call: NA; clone_size: few; cdr3_aa: CASSPWIRRNYGYTF; cdr3_nt: TGTGCCAGCAGCCCCTGGATAAGGCGGAACTATGGCTACACCTTC
j_call: TRBJ2-7; v_call: TRBV6-1; d_call: TRBD2; clone_size: NA; cdr3_aa: CASSPGTSERYEQYF; cdr3_nt: TGTGCCAGCAGTCCCGGGACTAGCGAACGCTACGAGCAGTACTTC
j_call: TRBJ2-1; v_call: TRBV20-1; d_call: NA; clone_size: NA; cdr3_aa: CSAREGLPKQFEQFF; cdr3_nt: TGCAGTGCTAGGGAGGGACTCCCCAAACAGTTTGAGCAGTTCTTC
j_call: TRBJ2-2; v_call: TRBV11-2; d_call: NA; clone_size: NA; cdr3_aa: CASSLGKGPNTGELFF; cdr3_nt: TGTGCCAGCAGCTTAGGCAAGGGGCCGAACACCGGGGAGCTGTTTTTT
j_call: TRBJ2-1; v_call: TRBV6-2/TRBV6-3; d_call: TRBD2; clone_size: few; cdr3_aa: CASSFRTPGGEQFF; cdr3_nt: TGTGCCAGCAGTTTCCGGACCCCGGGGGGTGAGCAGTTCTTC
j_call: TRBJ2-7; v_call: TRBV18; d_call: TRBD1; clone_size: NA; cdr3_aa: CASSPPPGTGKHEQYF; cdr3_nt: TGTGCCAGCTCACCACCCCCCGGGACAGGGAAGCACGAGCAGTACTTC
j_call: TRBJ2-7; v_call: TRBV29-1; d_call: NA; clone_size: many; cdr3_aa: CSASRGSSYEQYF; cdr3_nt: TGCAGCGCATCGCGTGGATCCTCTTACGAGCAGTACTTC
j_call: TRBJ1-1; v_call: TRBV15; d_call: NA; clone_size: few; cdr3_aa: CATSGKGLWLHTEAFF; cdr3_nt: TGTGCCACCAGCGGCAAAGGGTTATGGTTGCACACTGAAGCTTTCTTT
j_call: TRBJ2-2; v_call: TRBV12-3/TRBV12-4; d_call: TRBD1; clone_size: NA; cdr3_aa: CASKTGYGELFF; cdr3_nt: TGTGCCAGCAAGACAGGGTACGGGGAGCTGTTTTTT
j_call: TRBJ1-2; v_call: TRBV30; d_call: TRBD1; clone_size: NA; cdr3_aa: CAWTTEQGHGYTF; cdr3_nt: TGTGCCTGGACCACGGAACAGGGGCATGGCTACACCTTC
j_call: TRBJ2-5; v_call: TRBV6-1; d_call: NA; clone_size: few; cdr3_aa: CASSLSPLGRIQETQYF; cdr3_nt: TGTGCCAGCAGCCTCTCCCCCCTGGGACGGATTCAAGAGACCCAGTACTTC
j_call: TRBJ1-1; v_call: TRBV4-3; d_call: NA; clone_size: NA; cdr3_aa: CASSQGATGTEAFF; cdr3_nt: TGCGCCAGCAGCCAAGGGGCCACGGGCACTGAAGCTTTCTTT
j_call: TRBJ2-7; v_call: TRBV25-1; d_call: TRBD1; clone_size: few; cdr3_aa: CASSRRGTGASEQYF; cdr3_nt: TGTGCCAGCAGTCGGCGAGGGACAGGGGCGTCCGAGCAGTACTTC
j_call: TRBJ2-7; v_call: TRBV5-1; d_call: TRBD1; clone_size: few; cdr3_aa: CASSWRQGTYEQYF; cdr3_nt: TGCGCCAGCAGCTGGCGACAGGGAACCTACGAGCAGTACTTC
j_call: TRBJ2-1; v_call: TRBV12-3/TRBV12-4; d_call: TRBD2; clone_size: many; cdr3_aa: CASRSPPGLDHEQFF; cdr3_nt: TGTGCCAGCAGGTCCCCCCCCGGACTAGACCATGAGCAGTTCTTC
j_call: TRBJ1-1; v_call: TRBV3-1; d_call: TRBD1; clone_size: few; cdr3_aa: CASSQVGGTGPNAEAFF; cdr3_nt: TGTGCCAGCAGCCAAGTGGGCGGGACAGGGCCGAACGCTGAAGCTTTCTTT
j_call: TRBJ2-2; v_call: TRBV4-2; d_call: TRBD2; clone_size: NA; cdr3_aa: CASSQGASGGVRAGELFF; cdr3_nt: TGTGCCAGCAGCCAAGGGGCTAGCGGGGGGGTGAGGGCCGGGGAGCTGTTTTTT
j_call: TRBJ1-3; v_call: TRBV12-3/TRBV12-4; d_call: TRBD1; clone_size: NA; cdr3_aa: CASSFGTTGGSRNTIYF; cdr3_nt: TGTGCCAGCAGTTTCGGAACAACAGGGGGCTCAAGAAACACCATATATTTT
j_call: TRBJ2-2; v_call: TRBV5-5; d_call: TRBD2; clone_size: few; cdr3_aa: CASSPGLAGVVGELFF; cdr3_nt: TGTGCCAGCAGCCCGGGACTAGCGGGAGTTGTCGGGGAGCTGTTTTTT
j_call: TRBJ2-5; v_call: TRBV29-1; d_call: NA; clone_size: many; cdr3_aa: CSATVTGETQYF; cdr3_nt: TGCAGCGCGACCGTTACGGGAGAGACCCAGTACTTC
j_call: TRBJ2-1; v_call: TRBV7-6; d_call: NA; clone_size: NA; cdr3_aa: CASSLLGRTLIWNEQFF; cdr3_nt: TGTGCCAGCAGCTTATTGGGGCGGACATTGATTTGGAATGAGCAGTTCTTC
j_call: TRBJ2-4; v_call: TRBV5-1; d_call: TRBD2; clone_size: NA; cdr3_aa: CASSSPLAGGLDIQYF; cdr3_nt: TGCGCCAGCAGCTCCCCATTAGCGGGAGGGTTGGACATTCAGTACTTC
j_call: TRBJ2-6; v_call: TRBV11-1; d_call: NA; clone_size: few; cdr3_aa: CASSLSSGILSGANVLTF; cdr3_nt: TGTGCCAGCAGCTTATCAAGCGGCATACTTTCTGGGGCCAACGTCCTGACTTTC
j_call: TRBJ1-2; v_call: TRBV12-3/TRBV12-4; d_call: NA; clone_size: NA; cdr3_aa: CASSLHTGSFGYTF; cdr3_nt: TGTGCCAGCAGTTTACACACAGGGAGTTTTGGCTACACCTTC
j_call: TRBJ2-2; v_call: TRBV12-3/TRBV12-4; d_call: NA; clone_size: NA; cdr3_aa: CASSLSTGYGELFF; cdr3_nt: TGTGCCAGCAGTTTAAGTACAGGGTATGGGGAGCTGTTTTTT
j_call: TRBJ1-5; v_call: TRBV12-3/TRBV12-4; d_call: NA; clone_size: NA; cdr3_aa: CASSLGGGSGQPQHF; cdr3_nt: TGTGCCAGCAGTTTAGGAGGGGGGTCGGGCCAGCCCCAGCATTTT
j_call: TRBJ1-4; v_call: TRBV28; d_call: NA; clone_size: NA; cdr3_aa: CASSSSGEGGEKLFF; cdr3_nt: TGTGCCAGCAGTTCCTCAGGGGAGGGCGGTGAAAAACTGTTTTTT
j_call: TRBJ2-1; v_call: TRBV6-9; d_call: TRBD2; clone_size: NA; cdr3_aa: CASRSLAGGWNEQFF; cdr3_nt: TGTGCCAGCAGGTCACTAGCGGGAGGGTGGAATGAGCAGTTCTTC
j_call: TRBJ2-7; v_call: TRBV29-1; d_call: NA; clone_size: NA; cdr3_aa: CSVEAVQGGEYKQYF; cdr3_nt: TGCAGCGTTGAAGCCGTACAGGGTGGGGAATACAAGCAGTACTTC
j_call: TRBJ1-3; v_call: TRBV5-1; d_call: TRBD1; clone_size: NA; cdr3_aa: CASSATTGGTGNTIYF; cdr3_nt: TGCGCCAGCAGCGCCACAACAGGGGGCACTGGAAACACCATATATTTT
j_call: TRBJ1-5; v_call: TRBV5-1; d_call: NA; clone_size: NA; cdr3_aa: CASSLAPWSHGQPQHF; cdr3_nt: TGCGCCAGCAGCTTGGCCCCATGGTCGCATGGTCAGCCCCAGCATTTT
j_call: TRBJ2-4; v_call: TRBV29-1; d_call: TRBD2; clone_size: few; cdr3_aa: CSVDGRGNIQYF; cdr3_nt: TGCAGCGTTGACGGGAGGGGAAACATTCAGTACTTC
j_call: TRBJ2-3; v_call: TRBV12-3/TRBV12-4; d_call: TRBD2; clone_size: few; cdr3_aa: CASSRDYKDTQYF; cdr3_nt: TGTGCCAGCAGTCGGGACTACAAAGATACGCAGTATTTT
j_call: TRBJ2-7; v_call: TRBV3-1; d_call: NA; clone_size: NA; cdr3_aa: CASSRGSPSYEQYF; cdr3_nt: TGTGCCAGCAGCCGAGGCAGTCCTTCCTACGAGCAGTACTTC
j_call: TRBJ2-1; v_call: TRBV12-3/TRBV12-4; d_call: TRBD2; clone_size: few; cdr3_aa: CASSLGLAPSYNEQFF; cdr3_nt: TGTGCCAGCAGTCTGGGACTAGCGCCTTCCTACAATGAGCAGTTCTTC
j_call: TRBJ1-5; v_call: TRBV21-1; d_call: NA; clone_size: NA; cdr3_aa: CASSKVVKTGDQPQHF; cdr3_nt: TGTGCCAGCAGCAAAGTCGTAAAGACAGGGGATCAGCCCCAGCATTTT
j_call: TRBJ2-7; v_call: TRBV12-3/TRBV12-4; d_call: NA; clone_size: many; cdr3_aa: CASSSRGGGEQYF; cdr3_nt: TGTGCCAGCAGTTCCAGAGGGGGAGGCGAGCAGTACTTC
j_call: TRBJ2-2; v_call: TRBV11-3; d_call: NA; clone_size: NA; cdr3_aa: CASSLDLGGGELFF; cdr3_nt: TGTGCCAGCAGCTTAGATCTGGGAGGTGGGGAGCTGTTTTTT
j_call: TRBJ2-3; v_call: TRBV29-1; d_call: TRBD2; clone_size: NA; cdr3_aa: CSARLAGGLDTQYF; cdr3_nt: TGCAGCGCTCGACTAGCGGGGGGTCTAGATACGCAGTATTTT
j_call: TRBJ2-5; v_call: TRBV27; d_call: NA; clone_size: many; cdr3_aa: CASSFFRGETQYF; cdr3_nt: TGTGCCAGCAGTTTCTTCAGGGGAGAGACCCAGTACTTC
j_call: TRBJ1-1; v_call: TRBV9; d_call: NA; clone_size: few; cdr3_aa: CASSTPPSTEAFF; cdr3_nt: TGTGCCAGCAGCACCCCCCCGTCCACTGAAGCTTTCTTT
j_call: TRBJ1-5; v_call: TRBV12-3/TRBV12-4; d_call: NA; clone_size: NA; cdr3_aa: CASSLAARGSSNQPQHF; cdr3_nt: TGTGCCAGCAGTTTAGCTGCCAGGGGTTCTAGCAATCAGCCCCAGCATTTT
j_call: TRBJ1-3; v_call: TRBV7-8; d_call: TRBD1; clone_size: NA; cdr3_aa: CASSLAGGQGDGNTIYF; cdr3_nt: TGTGCCAGCAGCTTAGCGGGGGGACAGGGCGATGGAAACACCATATATTTT
j_call: TRBJ1-2; v_call: TRBV9; d_call: NA; clone_size: few; cdr3_aa: CASSARLTDSYGYTF; cdr3_nt: TGTGCCAGCAGCGCTCGTCTAACCGACAGCTATGGCTACACCTTC
j_call: TRBJ2-1; v_call: TRBV9; d_call: TRBD1; clone_size: few; cdr3_aa: CASSGVGQGKNEQFF; cdr3_nt: TGTGCCAGCAGCGGGGTAGGACAGGGTAAAAATGAGCAGTTCTTC
j_call: TRBJ2-3; v_call: TRBV6-1; d_call: TRBD2; clone_size: NA; cdr3_aa: CATIMTGLAATDTQYF; cdr3_nt: TGTGCCACCATTATGACCGGACTAGCGGCAACAGATACGCAGTATTTT